The 2 T cell receptor beta chains reported below all come from one sample, sequenced in a study of blood T cell repertoires in COVID-19. Data came from immunoSEQ multiplex PCR; TCRdb stores just in-frame clones and leaves some out. The repertoire holds around 17,000 clones, with more than 75% as singletons. Source material: peripheral blood. The source of these receptors is a man aged 55-75 years with active COVID-19.

This sequence joins TRBV6-6 and TRBJ2-4; D ambiguous. The CDR3 length is 11 residues. The germline V gene has CDR1 MNHNY and CDR2 SVGAGI (reference sequence). V lost 4 bases and J lost 4, with 2 bases in between. The CDR3 loop is CASSSKNIQYF. CDR3 DNA sequence: TGTGCCAGCAGTTCAAAAAACATTCAGTACTTC.

The chain couples TRBV5-4 to TRBJ2-5; D not certain. V dropped 2 bases and J dropped 0 bases, with 8 bases sitting between them. The V gene's germline CDR1 is SGHNT and CDR2 YYREEE (reference sequence). The CDR3 extends over 14 amino acids. The CDR3 bases are TGTGCCAGCAGCTTCTTCCCGGACCAAGAGACCCAGTACTTC. This sequence encodes CASSFFPDQETQYF.